This T cell receptor (beta chain) was observed in a study of OX40 agonist ivuxolimab in advanced cancers. The overall study: At 0.01 to 10 mg/kg, ivuxolimab was administered intravenously to patients every 2 weeks. Every patient in dose escalation had hepatocellular carcinoma, melanoma, renal cell or head and neck cancer. Broader study findings: The CD4+ and CD8+ T cells in the blood had expanded clonally by week 6 at 0.1 to 3.0 mg/kg. In CD8+ T cells, expanded clones were on average more numerous than in CD4+.

This CDR3 is built from 12 residues. Per the germline V gene, CDR1 is MGHRA and CDR2 is YSYEKL. Remarks on this clone: Antigen specificity is unknown. An end of the junction does not agree with germline; a read error may underlie this.

The data were produced by immunoSEQ multiplex PCR, yet TCRdb's version contains in-frame clones alone and is incomplete. The sample consists of approximately 120,000 clones, about nine tenths of them appearing once. The chain couples TRBV4-1 to TRBJ1-5; a possible D gene is TRBD1 (6 bases). This receptor was taken from an adult with an advanced solid tumor such as melanoma, head and neck, liver or kidney cancer. The specimen comprised CD4+ or CD8+ T cells sorted from blood, sampled in a trial of the OX40 agonist ivuxolimab. The CDR3 sequence: CAGSGGNQPQHF. DNA for the CDR3: TGCGCCGGCTCGGGGGGCAACCAGCCCCAGCATTTT.